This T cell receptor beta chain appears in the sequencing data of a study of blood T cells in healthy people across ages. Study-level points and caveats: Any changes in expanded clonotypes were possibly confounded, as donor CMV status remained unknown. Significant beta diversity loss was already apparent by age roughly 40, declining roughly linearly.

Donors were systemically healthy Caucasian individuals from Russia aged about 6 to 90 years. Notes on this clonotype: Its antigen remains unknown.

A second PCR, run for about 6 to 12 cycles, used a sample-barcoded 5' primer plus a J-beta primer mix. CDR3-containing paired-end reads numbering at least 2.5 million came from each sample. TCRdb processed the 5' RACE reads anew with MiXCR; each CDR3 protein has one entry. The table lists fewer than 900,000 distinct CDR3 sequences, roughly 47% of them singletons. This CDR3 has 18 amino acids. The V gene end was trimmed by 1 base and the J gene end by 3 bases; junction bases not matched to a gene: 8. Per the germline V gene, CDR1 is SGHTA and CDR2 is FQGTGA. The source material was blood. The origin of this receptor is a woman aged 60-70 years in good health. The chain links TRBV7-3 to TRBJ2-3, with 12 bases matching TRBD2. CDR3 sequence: CASSLMSSGGASTDTQYF. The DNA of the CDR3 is TGTGCCAGCAGCTTAATGTCTAGCGGGGGGGCCTCGACAGATACGCAGTATTTT.